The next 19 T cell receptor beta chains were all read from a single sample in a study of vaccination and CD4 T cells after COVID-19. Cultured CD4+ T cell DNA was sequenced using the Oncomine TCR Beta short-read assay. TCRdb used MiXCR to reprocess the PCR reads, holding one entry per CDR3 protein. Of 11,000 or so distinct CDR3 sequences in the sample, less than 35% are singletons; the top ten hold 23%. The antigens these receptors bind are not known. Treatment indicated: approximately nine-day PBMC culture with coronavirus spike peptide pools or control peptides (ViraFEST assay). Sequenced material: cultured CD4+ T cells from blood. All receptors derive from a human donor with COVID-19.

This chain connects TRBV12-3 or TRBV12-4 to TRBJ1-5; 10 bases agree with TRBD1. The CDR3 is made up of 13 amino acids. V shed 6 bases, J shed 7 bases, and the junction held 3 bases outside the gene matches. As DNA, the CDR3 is TGTGCCAGCAGCGGACAGGGGGGACAGCCCCAGCATTTT. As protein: CASSGQGGQPQHF.

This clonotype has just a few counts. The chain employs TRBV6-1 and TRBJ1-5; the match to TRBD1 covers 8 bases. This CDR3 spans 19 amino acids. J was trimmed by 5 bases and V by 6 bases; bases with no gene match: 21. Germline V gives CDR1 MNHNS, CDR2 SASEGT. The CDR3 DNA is TGTGCCAGCAGCATAGGACAGGGAAAACGCCGTAAAAATGATCAGCCCCAGCATTTT. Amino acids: CASSIGQGKRRKNDQPQHF.

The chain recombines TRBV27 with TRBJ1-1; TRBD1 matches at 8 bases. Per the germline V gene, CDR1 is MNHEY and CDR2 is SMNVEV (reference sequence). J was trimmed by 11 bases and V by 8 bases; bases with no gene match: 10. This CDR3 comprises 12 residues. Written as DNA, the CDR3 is TGTGCCAGCTCCAGAGCAGGGGGCCCGGCTTTCTTT. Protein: CASSRAGGPAFF.

CDR3 loop: CASRGPIYNSPLHF. The CDR3 DNA sequence: TGTGCCAGCAGGGGGCCCATCTATAATTCACCCCTCCACTTT. This chain joins TRBV6-1 and TRBJ1-6; TRBD1 might be the D (5 bases). With 6 bases removed from V and 3 bases from J, the gap between germline ends came to 9 bases. The germline V gene encodes CDR1 MNHNS and CDR2 SASEGT. The CDR3 sequence is 14 residues long.

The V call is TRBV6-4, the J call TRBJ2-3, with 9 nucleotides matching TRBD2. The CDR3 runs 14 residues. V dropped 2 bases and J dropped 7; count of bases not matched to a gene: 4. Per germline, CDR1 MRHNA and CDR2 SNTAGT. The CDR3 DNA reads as TGTGCCAGCAGTGACCTAGCGGGGACTCATACGCAGTATTTT. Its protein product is CASSDLAGTHTQYF.

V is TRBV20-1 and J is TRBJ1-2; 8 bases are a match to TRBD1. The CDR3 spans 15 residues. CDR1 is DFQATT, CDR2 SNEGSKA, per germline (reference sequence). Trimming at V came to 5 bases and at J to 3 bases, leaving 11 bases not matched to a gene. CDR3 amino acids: CSAPWGAGGDYGYTF. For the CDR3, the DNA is TGCAGTGCTCCCTGGGGGGCAGGGGGCGACTATGGCTACACCTTC.

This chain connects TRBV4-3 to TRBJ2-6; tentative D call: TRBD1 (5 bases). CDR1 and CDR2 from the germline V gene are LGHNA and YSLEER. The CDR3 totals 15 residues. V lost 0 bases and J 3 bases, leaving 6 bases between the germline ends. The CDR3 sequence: CASSQDRDGANVLTF. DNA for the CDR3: TGCGCCAGCAGCCAAGACAGGGATGGGGCCAACGTCCTGACTTTC.

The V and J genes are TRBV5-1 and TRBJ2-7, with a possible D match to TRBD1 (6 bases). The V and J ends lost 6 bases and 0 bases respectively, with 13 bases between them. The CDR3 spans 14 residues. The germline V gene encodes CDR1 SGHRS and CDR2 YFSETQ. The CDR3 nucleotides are TGCGCCAGCACCCCACAGGGTAGCTCCTACGAGCAGTACTTC. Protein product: CASTPQGSSYEQYF.

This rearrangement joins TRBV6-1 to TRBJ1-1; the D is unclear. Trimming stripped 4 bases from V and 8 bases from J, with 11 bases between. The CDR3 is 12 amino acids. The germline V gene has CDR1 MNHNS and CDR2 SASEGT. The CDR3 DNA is TGTGCCAGCAGTGGCTCACGGCCCGAAGCTTTCTTT. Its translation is CASSGSRPEAFF.

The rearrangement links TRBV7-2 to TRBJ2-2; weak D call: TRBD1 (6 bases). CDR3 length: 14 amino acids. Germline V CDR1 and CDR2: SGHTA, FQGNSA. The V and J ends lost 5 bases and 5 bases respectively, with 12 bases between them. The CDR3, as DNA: TGTGCCAGCAGCCCGCTGCAGGGGACCGGGGAGCTGTTTTTT. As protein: CASSPLQGTGELFF.

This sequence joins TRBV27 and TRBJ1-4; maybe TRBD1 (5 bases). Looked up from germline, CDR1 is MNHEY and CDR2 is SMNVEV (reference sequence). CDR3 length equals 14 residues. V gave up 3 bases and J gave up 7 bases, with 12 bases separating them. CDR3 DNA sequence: TGTGCCAGCAGTTTCTGGCCAGGGCTTGAAAAACTGTTTTTT. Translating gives CASSFWPGLEKLFF.

The DNA for the CDR3 is TGTGCCAGCAGCTTAGCGGCTAGCGGCTCCTACAATGAGCAGTTCTTC. It yields the protein CASSLAASGSYNEQFF. The rearrangement links TRBV7-2 to TRBJ2-1, with 7 bases matching TRBD2. The CDR3 sequence is 16 residues long. The germline CDR1 and CDR2 sequences are SGHTA and FQGNSA. The V segment lost 0 bases and the J segment 0 bases; nucleotides outside the gene matches: 2.

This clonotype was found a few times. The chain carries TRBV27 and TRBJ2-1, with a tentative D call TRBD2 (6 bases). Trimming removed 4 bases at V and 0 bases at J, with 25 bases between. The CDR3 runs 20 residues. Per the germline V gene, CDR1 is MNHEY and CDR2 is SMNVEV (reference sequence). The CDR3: CASSSRGSGHPSGSYNEQFF. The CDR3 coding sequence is TGTGCCAGCAGTTCCCGGGGTAGCGGCCACCCTTCAGGCTCCTACAATGAGCAGTTCTTC.

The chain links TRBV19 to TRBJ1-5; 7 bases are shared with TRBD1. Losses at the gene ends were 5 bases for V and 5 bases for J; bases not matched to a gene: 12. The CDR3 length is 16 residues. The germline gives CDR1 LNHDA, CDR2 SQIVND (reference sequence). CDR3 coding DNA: TGTGCCAGTAGTCCCCCTGACAGGGTACCGTATCAGCCCCAGCATTTT. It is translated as CASSPPDRVPYQPQHF.

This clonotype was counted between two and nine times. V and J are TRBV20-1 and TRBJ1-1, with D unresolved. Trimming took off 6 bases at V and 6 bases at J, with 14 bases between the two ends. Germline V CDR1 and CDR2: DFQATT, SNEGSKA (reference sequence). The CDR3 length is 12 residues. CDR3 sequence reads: CSALVTHAEAFF. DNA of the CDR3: TGCAGTGCCCTCGTGACCCATGCTGAAGCTTTCTTT.

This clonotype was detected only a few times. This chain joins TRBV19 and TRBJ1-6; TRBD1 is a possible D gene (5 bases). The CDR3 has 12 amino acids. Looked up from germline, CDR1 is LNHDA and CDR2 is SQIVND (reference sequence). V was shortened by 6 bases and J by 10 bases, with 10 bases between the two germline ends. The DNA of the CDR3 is TGTGCCAGTAGGGGGCGGGGATCACCCCTCCACTTT. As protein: CASRGRGSPLHF.

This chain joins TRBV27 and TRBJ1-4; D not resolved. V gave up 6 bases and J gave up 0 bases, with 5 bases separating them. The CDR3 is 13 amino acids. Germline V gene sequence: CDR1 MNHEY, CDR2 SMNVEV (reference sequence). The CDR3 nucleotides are TGTGCCAGCAGGTTCTCAACTAATGAAAAACTGTTTTTT. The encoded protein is CASRFSTNEKLFF.

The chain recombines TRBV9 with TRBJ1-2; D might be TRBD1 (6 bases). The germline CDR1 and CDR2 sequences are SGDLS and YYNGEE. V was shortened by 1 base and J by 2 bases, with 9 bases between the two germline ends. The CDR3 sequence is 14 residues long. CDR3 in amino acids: CASSVFTGNYGYTF. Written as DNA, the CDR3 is TGTGCCAGCAGCGTATTTACAGGGAACTATGGCTACACCTTC.

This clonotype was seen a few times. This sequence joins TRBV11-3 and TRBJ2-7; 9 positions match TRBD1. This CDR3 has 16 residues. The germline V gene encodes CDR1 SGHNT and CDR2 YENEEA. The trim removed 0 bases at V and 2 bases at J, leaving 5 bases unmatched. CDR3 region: CASSLDWTGATYEQYF. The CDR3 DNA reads TGTGCCAGCAGCTTAGACTGGACAGGGGCCACCTACGAGCAGTACTTC.